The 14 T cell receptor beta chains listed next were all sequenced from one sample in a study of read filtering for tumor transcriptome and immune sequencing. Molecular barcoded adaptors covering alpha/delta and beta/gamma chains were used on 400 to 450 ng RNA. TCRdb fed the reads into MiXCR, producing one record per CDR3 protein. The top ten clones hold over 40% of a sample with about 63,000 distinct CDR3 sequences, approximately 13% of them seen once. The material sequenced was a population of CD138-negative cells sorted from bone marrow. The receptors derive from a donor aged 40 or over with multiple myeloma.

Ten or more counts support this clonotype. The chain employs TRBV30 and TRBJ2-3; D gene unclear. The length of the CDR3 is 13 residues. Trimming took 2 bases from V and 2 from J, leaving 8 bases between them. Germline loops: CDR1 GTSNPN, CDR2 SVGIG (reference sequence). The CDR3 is CAWSSGTTDTQYF. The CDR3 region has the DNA TGTGCCTGGAGTTCGGGCACCACAGATACGCAGTATTTT.

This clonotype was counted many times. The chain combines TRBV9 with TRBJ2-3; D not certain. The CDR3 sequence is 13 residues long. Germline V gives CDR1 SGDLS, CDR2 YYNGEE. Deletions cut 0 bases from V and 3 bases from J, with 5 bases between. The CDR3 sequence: CASSVAATDTQYF. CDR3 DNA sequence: TGTGCCAGCAGCGTAGCCGCGACAGATACGCAGTATTTT.

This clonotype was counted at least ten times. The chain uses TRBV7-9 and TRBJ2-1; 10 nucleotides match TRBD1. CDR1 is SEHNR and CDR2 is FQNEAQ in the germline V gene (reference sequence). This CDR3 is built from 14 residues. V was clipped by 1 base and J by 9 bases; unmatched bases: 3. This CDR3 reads CASSLVGTGAEQFF. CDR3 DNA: TGTGCCAGCAGCTTAGTAGGGACAGGGGCTGAGCAGTTCTTC.

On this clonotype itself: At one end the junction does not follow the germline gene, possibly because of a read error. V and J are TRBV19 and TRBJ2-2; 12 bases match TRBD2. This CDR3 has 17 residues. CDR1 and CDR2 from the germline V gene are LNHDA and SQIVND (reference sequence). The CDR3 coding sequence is TGTGCCAGTAGTAGGAGACTAGCGGGAGAACAAACCGGGGGGCTGTTTTTT. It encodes CASSRRLAGEQTGGLFF.

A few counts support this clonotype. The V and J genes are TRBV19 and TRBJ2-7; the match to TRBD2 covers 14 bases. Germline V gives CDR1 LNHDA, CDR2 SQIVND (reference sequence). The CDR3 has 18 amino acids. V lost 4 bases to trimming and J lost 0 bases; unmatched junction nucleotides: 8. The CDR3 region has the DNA TGTGCCAGTAGTACCGGGACTAGCGGGAGCCATAGCTCCTACGAGCAGTACTTC. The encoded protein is CASSTGTSGSHSSYEQYF.

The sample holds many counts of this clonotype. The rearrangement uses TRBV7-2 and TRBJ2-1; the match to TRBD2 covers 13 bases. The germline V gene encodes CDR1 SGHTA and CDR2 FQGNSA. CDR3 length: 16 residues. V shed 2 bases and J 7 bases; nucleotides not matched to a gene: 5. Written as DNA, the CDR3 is TGTGCCAGCAGCTTACAACTAGCGGGAGGGGCAAATGAGCAGTTCTTC. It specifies CASSLQLAGGANEQFF.

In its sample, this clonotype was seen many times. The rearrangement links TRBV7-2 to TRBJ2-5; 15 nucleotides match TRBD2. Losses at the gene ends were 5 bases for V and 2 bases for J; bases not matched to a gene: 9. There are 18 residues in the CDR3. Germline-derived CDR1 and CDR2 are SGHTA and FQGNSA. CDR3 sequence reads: CASSGGGLAGGRQETQYF. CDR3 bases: TGTGCCAGCAGCGGCGGGGGACTAGCGGGAGGTCGACAAGAGACCCAGTACTTC.

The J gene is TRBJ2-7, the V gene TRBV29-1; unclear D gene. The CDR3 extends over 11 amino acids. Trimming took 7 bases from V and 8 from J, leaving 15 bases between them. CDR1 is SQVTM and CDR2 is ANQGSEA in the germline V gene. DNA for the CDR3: TGCAGCGGCCGATCGTCGCACAAGCAGTACTTC. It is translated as CSGRSSHKQYF.

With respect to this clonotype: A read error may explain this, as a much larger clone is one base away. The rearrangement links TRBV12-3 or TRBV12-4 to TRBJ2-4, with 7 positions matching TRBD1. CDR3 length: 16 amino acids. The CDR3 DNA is TGTGCCAGCAGTCCGCGGACAGGATTAGCCAAAAACACTCAGTACTTC. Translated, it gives CASSPRTGLAKNTQYF.

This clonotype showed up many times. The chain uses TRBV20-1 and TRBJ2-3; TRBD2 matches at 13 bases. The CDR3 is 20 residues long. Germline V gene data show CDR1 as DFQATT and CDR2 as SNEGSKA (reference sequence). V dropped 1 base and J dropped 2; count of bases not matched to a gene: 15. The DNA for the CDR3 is TGCAGTGCTAGAGTTCCCAGTACTAGCGGGAGGGTGGAGTACACAGATACGCAGTATTTT. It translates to CSARVPSTSGRVEYTDTQYF.

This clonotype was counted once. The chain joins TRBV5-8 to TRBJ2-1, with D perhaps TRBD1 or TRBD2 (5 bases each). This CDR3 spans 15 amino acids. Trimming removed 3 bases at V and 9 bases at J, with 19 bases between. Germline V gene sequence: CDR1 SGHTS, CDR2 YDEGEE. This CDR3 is CASSYRDGSLSEQFF. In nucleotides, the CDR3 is TGTGCCAGCAGCTACCGGGACGGATCTCTTAGTGAGCAGTTCTTC.

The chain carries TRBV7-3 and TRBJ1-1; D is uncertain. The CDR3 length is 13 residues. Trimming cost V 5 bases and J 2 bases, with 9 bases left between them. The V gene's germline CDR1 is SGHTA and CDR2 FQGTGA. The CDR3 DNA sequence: TGTGCCAGCAGCCGTACAAGAAACACTGAAGCTTTCTTT. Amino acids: CASSRTRNTEAFF.

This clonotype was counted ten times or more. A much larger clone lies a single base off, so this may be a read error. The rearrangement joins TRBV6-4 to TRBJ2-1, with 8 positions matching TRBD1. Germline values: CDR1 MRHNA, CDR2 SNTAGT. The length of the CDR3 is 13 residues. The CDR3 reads CASSGQGYNGQFF. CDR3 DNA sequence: TGTGCCAGCAGCGGACAGGGTTACAATGGGCAGTTCTTC.

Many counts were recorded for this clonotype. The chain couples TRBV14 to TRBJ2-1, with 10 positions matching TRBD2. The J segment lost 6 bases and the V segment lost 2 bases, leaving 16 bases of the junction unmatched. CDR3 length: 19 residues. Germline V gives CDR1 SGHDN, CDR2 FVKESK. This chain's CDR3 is CASSQMTGLAGGALNEQFF. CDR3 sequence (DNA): TGTGCCAGCAGCCAAATGACAGGCTTAGCGGGAGGAGCCCTCAATGAGCAGTTCTTC.